This T cell receptor (beta chain) was identified during a study of CXCR3-negative and CXCR3-positive naive CD8 T cells (dated by TCRdb to between 2018 and 2021). Regarding the research as a whole: Roughly 130 million TRB reads were obtained in total, roughly 1.5 +/- 0.3 million reads per library. TRBV-TRBJ cluster analysis included naive subsets from roughly 5 donors and memory cells from 3 donors. The diversity and physicochemical repertoire analyses included approximately ten donors pooled from two independent experiments.

Note on this clonotype: The clone's antigen remains unknown.

The CDR3 covers 15 residues, taking in both the cysteine and the phenylalanine. The record lacks a DNA sequence. CDR1 is given as SQVTM and CDR2 as ANQGSEA, both from the germline V gene. Each CD8+ T cell subset was flow-sorted in triplicate, with over 250,000 cells per subset placed directly into RLT lysis buffer. To keep memory contaminants out, a stringent definition of naive CD8+ T cells was applied: CD45RO-CCR7+CD27+CD95-. Standard density gradient centrifugation was used to isolate peripheral blood mononuclear cells from buffy coats. A FACSAria III was used to flow-sort naive CD8+ T cells into CXCR3-negative and CXCR3-positive populations. Total RNA was extracted from sorted cells with an RNeasy Mini Kit. The sequencer listed for this sample is NextSeq 550. The Human TCR Profiling Kit (MiLaboratory) was used to prepare UMI-labeled 5' RACE TRB cDNA libraries. The full amount of extracted RNA was used for cDNA synthesis, and the full amount of resulting cDNA was used for PCR amplification. Libraries were prepared in parallel using an identical number of PCR cycles. In the original analysis: With a requirement of at least two reads per UMI, MIGEC and MiXCR extracted about 52,000 +/- 9,100 unique UMI-labeled TRB cDNA molecules per library. Each library averaged roughly 36,000 +/- 9,600 functional in-frame TRB CDR3 nucleotide clonotypes without stop codons. After downsampling to 5000 UMI-labeled TRB molecules per sample, diversity metrics, including normalized Shannon-Wiener and Chao1, were computed in VDJtools. For the central five CDR3 residues, VDJtools calculated physicochemical properties weighted by clonotype size, namely interaction energy, strength, volume and Kidera factor 4. Following reprocessing of the reads by TCRdb, the data hold one row per CDR3 protein sequence and no DNA is available. These V and J calls derive from TCRdb rather than the authors' analysis. The sample's table lists a count of tens of thousands of distinct CDR3 sequences. Clones ranked in the top ten supply roughly 4.4% of the sample.

Here is what the overall study found, with its caveats: Freshly isolated PBMCs were used for most assays because CXCR3 expression went down partially after cryopreservation. Compared with CXCR3-negative naive cells, CXCR3-positive naive cells had TRB CDR3s with higher hydrophobicity (lower Kidera factor 4), lower energy, and higher strength and volume indices. Repertoire diversity was comparably high in both naive subsets but much lower in memory CD8+ T cells. Because surface CD5, which is linked to self-reactivity in mice, was comparable between the naive subsets, TCR interaction strength was also inferred from TRB CDR3 physicochemical properties. Within the same donor, TRBV-TRBJ usage looked similar between naive CXCR3-negative and CXCR3-positive cells, but memory cells had distinct patterns.

This TCR was recovered from a human donor in good health. Some clones in this sample may be carry-over from other donors' samples. The chain employs TRBV29-1 and TRBJ1-2; TCRdb returns TRBD1, unconfirmable since there is no DNA. The sequencing sample was made of naive CXCR3+ CD8+ T cells from blood. What this sample's cell subset or site label stands for: CD45RO-CCR7+CD27+CD95- naive CD8+ T cells expressing CXCR3 (TNR3+). Here the CDR3 is given as CSVEDWAQGDYGYTF.